The next 11 T cell receptor beta chains were all read from a single sample in a study of shared clonotypes between healthy human individuals. Profiled with immunoSEQ multiplex PCR; TCRdb holds only in-frame clones, not every one. The sample records about 2 million clones, roughly 94% being singletons. The source material was naive CD4+ T cells sorted from blood. Documented subset: CD45RA+ positively selected. The receptor source for this set is a man between 18 and 35 years old in good health.

The rearrangement joins TRBV28 to TRBJ1-4, with unresolved D. The CDR3 is 12 residues long. Germline CDR1 is MDHEN and CDR2 is SYDVKM. V was pared by 2 bases and J by 9 bases, with 7 bases between. The CDR3 loop is CASSLGHKKLFF. The CDR3, as DNA: TGTGCCAGCAGTTTAGGTCACAAAAAACTGTTTTTT.

This clone came up once. The sample carries other DNA sequences with the same CDR3. The chain combines TRBV10-3 with TRBJ1-5, with D possibly TRBD1 on 5 matching bases. CDR1 is ENHRY and CDR2 is SYGVKD in the germline V gene. This CDR3 comprises 13 residues. Trimming removed 4 bases from V and 3 bases from J, with 7 bases in between. DNA of the CDR3: TGTGCCATCAGTGGACAGTCCAATCAGCCCCAGCATTTT. Translation gives CAISGQSNQPQHF.

This clone occurred once. V usage is TRBV11-2 and J usage is TRBJ1-1; 7 bases fit TRBD1. This CDR3 comprises 14 residues. CDR1 and CDR2 from the germline V gene are SGHAT and FQNNGV. V was clipped by 3 bases and J by 1 base; unmatched bases: 2. The CDR3 nucleotides are TGTGCCAGCAGCTTCAGGGGGAAGAACACTGAAGCTTTCTTT. It specifies CASSFRGKNTEAFF.

V is TRBV18 and J is TRBJ2-5; 8 bases are shared with TRBD1. J lost 4 bases, V lost 2 bases, and 3 bases had no gene match. The CDR3 spans 14 residues. In germline, CDR1 is KGHSH, CDR2 LQKENI. The CDR3 region has the DNA TGTGCCAGCTCACCAAGGACAGGGCCAGAGACCCAGTACTTC. Translated: CASSPRTGPETQYF.

The V call is TRBV9, the J call TRBJ2-1; D not resolved. This CDR3 is built from 12 residues. V was shortened by 3 bases and J by 7 bases, with 8 bases between the two germline ends. Germline V CDR1 and CDR2: SGDLS, YYNGEE. CDR3: CASSAEKNEQFF. The CDR3 DNA is TGTGCCAGCAGCGCGGAGAAGAATGAGCAGTTCTTC.

This CDR3 reads CAWSVRGQGSGPQHF. The CDR3 DNA follows: TGTGCCTGGAGTGTACGGGGACAGGGATCGGGGCCCCAGCATTTT. The chain joins TRBV30 to TRBJ1-5; 9 nucleotides line up with TRBD1. Germline V CDR1 and CDR2: GTSNPN, SVGIG (reference sequence). The CDR3 spans 15 residues. The trim removed 0 bases at V and 9 bases at J, leaving 9 bases unmatched.

On this clone: Other DNA sequences in this sample translate to the same CDR3. The V call is TRBV19, the J call TRBJ2-7; D call uncertain. The germline V gene encodes CDR1 LNHDA and CDR2 SQIVND (reference sequence). Trimming removed 6 bases from V and 4 bases from J, with 7 bases in between. There are 11 residues in the CDR3. CDR3 amino acids: CASSPGYEQYF. The CDR3 DNA follows: TGTGCCAGTAGCCCGGGTTACGAGCAGTACTTC. The whole variable domain, remainder taken from reference TRBV19 and TRBJ2-7, is DGGITQSPKYLFRKEGQNVTLSCEQNLNHDAMYWYRQDPGQGLRLIYYSQIVNDFQKGDIAEGYSVSREKKESFPLTVTSAQKNPTAFYLCASSPGYEQYFGPGTRLTVT.

This sequence joins TRBV30 and TRBJ1-4; the D gene is possibly TRBD1 (5 bases). V was pared by 8 bases and J by 5 bases, with 18 bases between. Per germline, CDR1 GTSNPN and CDR2 SVGIG (reference sequence). The CDR3 extends over 14 amino acids. CDR3 region: CALRRIRENEKLFF. The CDR3 coding sequence is TGTGCCCTTCGACGGATCAGGGAAAATGAAAAACTGTTTTTT. Combining the CDR3 with reference TRBV30 and TRBJ1-4 gives the whole variable domain SQTIHQWPATLVQPVGSPLSLECTVEGTSNPNLYWYRQAAGRGLQLLFYSVGIGQISSEVPQNLSASRPQDRQFILSSKKLLLSDSGFYLCALRRIRENEKLFFGSGTQLSVL.

On this clone itself: The same CDR3 can be traced to other DNA sequences in this sample. This rearrangement joins TRBV7-9 to TRBJ1-1; unclear D gene. The V gene's germline CDR1 is SEHNR and CDR2 FQNEAQ (reference sequence). The CDR3 has 13 residues. V was pared by 3 bases and J by 1 base, with 6 bases between. The CDR3: CASSFSSNTEAFF. CDR3 coding DNA: TGTGCCAGCAGCTTCTCATCGAACACTGAAGCTTTCTTT. The full variable domain, in which reference TRBV7-9 and TRBJ1-1 provide the parts outside the CDR3, is DTGVSQNPRHKITKRGQNVTFRCDPISEHNRLYWYRQTLGQGPEFLTYFQNEAQLEKSRLLSDRFSAERPKGSFSTLEIQRTEQGDSAMYLCASSFSSNTEAFFGQGTRLTVV.

The chain recombines TRBV5-6 with TRBJ1-2, with 7 bases aligning to TRBD1. The ends lost 5 bases at V and 8 bases at J; junction bases unmatched: 12. The length of the CDR3 is 14 residues. Germline CDR1 SGHDT, CDR2 YYEEEE. CDR3 loop: CASSRGQADIGYTF. As DNA, the CDR3 is TGTGCCAGCAGTCGTGGACAGGCCGATATCGGCTACACCTTC.

This rearrangement joins TRBV5-1 to TRBJ2-1, with 11 bases lining up with TRBD2. V gave up 1 base and J gave up 6 bases; unmatched junction bases: 6. Germline V gives CDR1 SGHRS, CDR2 YFSETQ. CDR3 length: 16 amino acids. The CDR3 region is CASSLTSGSSSNEQFF. The DNA for the CDR3 is TGCGCCAGCAGCTTGACTAGCGGGAGTTCATCCAATGAGCAGTTCTTC.